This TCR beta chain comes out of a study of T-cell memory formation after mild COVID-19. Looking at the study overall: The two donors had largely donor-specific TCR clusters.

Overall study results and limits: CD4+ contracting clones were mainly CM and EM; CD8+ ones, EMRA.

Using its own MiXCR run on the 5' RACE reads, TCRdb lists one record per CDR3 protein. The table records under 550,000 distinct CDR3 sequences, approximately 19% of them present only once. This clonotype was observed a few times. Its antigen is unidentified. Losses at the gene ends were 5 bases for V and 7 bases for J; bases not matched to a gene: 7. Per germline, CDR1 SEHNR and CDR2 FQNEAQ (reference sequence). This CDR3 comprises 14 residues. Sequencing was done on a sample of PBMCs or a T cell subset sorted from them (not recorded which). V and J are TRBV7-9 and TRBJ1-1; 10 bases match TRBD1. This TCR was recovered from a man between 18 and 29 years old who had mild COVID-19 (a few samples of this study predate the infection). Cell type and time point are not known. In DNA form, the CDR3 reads TGTGCCAGCAGCCCCGGGACAGGGGAAAATGAAGCTTTCTTT. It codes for CASSPGTGENEAFF.